The 14 T cell receptor beta chains given below trace back to one sample, sequenced in a study of long-term antiretroviral therapy in people with HIV. Survey-level resolution applied to immunoSEQ assay v3.0. Sequenced by immunoSEQ multiplex PCR; TCRdb stores in-frame clones only, minus some. The top ten clones hold about 15% of a sample with more than 15,000 clones, 65% to 85% of them seen once. The sample was unsorted PBMCs, taken less than 1.3 years before starting antiretroviral therapy. All receptors come from a man aged 25 to 40 with HIV.

The gene calls are TRBV7-9 and TRBJ1-1; 9 nucleotides agree with TRBD1. The CDR3 spans 14 residues. Germline trimming cut 2 bases from V and 4 bases from J; bases unmatched to any gene: 2. Germline CDR1 reads SEHNR; CDR2 reads FQNEAQ (reference sequence). The CDR3 here is CASSLRGQGTEAFF. CDR3 nucleotides: TGTGCCAGCAGCTTACGGGGACAGGGCACTGAAGCTTTCTTT.

The chain links TRBV5-4 to TRBJ1-2; 7 bases match TRBD1. V shed 2 bases, J shed 4 bases, and the junction held 5 bases outside the gene matches. Germline V gene lookup returns CDR1 SGHNT and CDR2 YYREEE (reference sequence). The CDR3 consists of 14 residues. As DNA, the CDR3 is TGTGCCAGCAGCTTTGAGGGGGCGGGCTATGGCTACACCTTC. Translating it yields CASSFEGAGYGYTF.

The J gene is TRBJ1-4, the V gene TRBV19; perhaps TRBD1 as D (5 bases). The CDR3 has 14 residues. The V end was cut by 3 bases, the J end by 8 bases, with 13 bases between. Germline V lookup: CDR1 LNHDA, CDR2 SQIVND (reference sequence). DNA for the CDR3: TGTGCCAGTAGTATCCGGCAGGGTAAAGAAAAACTGTTTTTT. Translating gives CASSIRQGKEKLFF.

This clone occurred once. The chain combines TRBV7-9 with TRBJ2-2, with 7 bases aligning to TRBD1. Germline-derived CDR1 and CDR2 are SEHNR and FQNEAQ (reference sequence). The CDR3 runs 16 residues. With 4 bases clipped from V and 3 bases from J, the junction kept 8 bases outside the gene matches. CDR3 region: CASSSATGLDTGELFF. DNA for the CDR3: TGTGCCAGCAGCTCCGCGACAGGGTTGGACACCGGGGAGCTGTTTTTT.

The gene calls are TRBV6-1 and TRBJ2-1, with TRBD2 matching over 10 bases. Germline CDR1 is MNHNS and CDR2 is SASEGT. Trimming removed 6 bases from V and 2 bases from J; junction bases left unmatched: 4. The length of the CDR3 is 15 residues. The CDR3 DNA sequence: TGTGCCAGCAGACAGCTAGCGGGGGCCTACAATGAGCAGTTCTTC. Translation gives CASRQLAGAYNEQFF.

The V gene is TRBV6-5, the J gene TRBJ2-2; possibly TRBD2 for D (6 bases). The CDR3 has 12 amino acids. Germline values: CDR1 MNHEY, CDR2 SVGAGI. Trimming took off 7 bases at V and 7 bases at J, with 10 bases between the two ends. Here the CDR3 DNA reads TGTGCCAGCACGGGAGAGGACGGGGAGCTGTTTTTT. Residues: CASTGEDGELFF.

This clone is medium-sized in the sample. Other DNA variants within this sample encode the same CDR3. The chain combines TRBV27 with TRBJ2-7; tentatively, D is TRBD1 (6 bases). The CDR3 is 13 amino acids. The V gene lost 5 bases and the J gene lost 3 bases, with 11 bases spanning the gap. Germline CDR1 reads MNHEY; CDR2 reads SMNVEV (reference sequence). The CDR3 nucleotides are TGTGCCAGCAGTCGAACAGGGCGCTACGAGCAGTACTTC. It translates to CASSRTGRYEQYF.

This clone was recorded once. This chain joins TRBV4-3 and TRBJ2-1; D is uncertain. Trimming took off 4 bases at V and 4 bases at J, with 17 bases between the two ends. The CDR3 has 16 amino acids. Looked up from germline, CDR1 is LGHNA and CDR2 is YSLEER. CDR3 nucleotides: TGCGCCAGCAGCCTTATTATGTCGACCTTTTACAATGAGCAGTTCTTC. It is translated as CASSLIMSTFYNEQFF.

V gene TRBV10-3 combines with J gene TRBJ2-7, with a weak D call TRBD1 (5 bases). Trimming took 4 bases from V and 3 from J, leaving 7 bases between them. The CDR3 has 12 residues. Per germline, CDR1 ENHRY and CDR2 SYGVKD. Here the CDR3 DNA reads TGTGCCATCAGTGGGGGCAACTACGAGCAGTACTTC. Translation: CAISGGNYEQYF.

This rearrangement joins TRBV5-4 to TRBJ2-7; D possibly corresponds to TRBD1 (6 bases). The V end was cut by 2 bases, the J end by 2 bases, with 14 bases between. This CDR3 spans 15 amino acids. In germline, CDR1 is SGHNT, CDR2 YYREEE (reference sequence). CDR3 nucleotide sequence: TGTGCCAGCAGCTTCCCAGGGGAGAGGGCCTACGAGCAGTACTTC. It encodes CASSFPGERAYEQYF.

This clone is medium-sized (0.01 to 0.1%) by share. V is TRBV9 and J is TRBJ2-7; TRBD1 aligns across 9 bases. V lost 4 bases to trimming and J lost 3 bases; unmatched junction nucleotides: 8. In germline, CDR1 is SGDLS, CDR2 YYNGEE. This CDR3 has 15 amino acids. The DNA for the CDR3 is TGTGCCAGCAGCCCACAGGGACAGGGATTCTACGAGCAGTACTTC. Its translation: CASSPQGQGFYEQYF.

The gene calls are TRBV28 and TRBJ1-3; D is unclear. The germline V gene encodes CDR1 MDHEN and CDR2 SYDVKM. Trimming removed 6 bases from V and 10 bases from J, with 13 bases in between. The CDR3 runs 12 residues. The CDR3 is CASRQSPMTIYF. As DNA, the CDR3 is TGTGCCAGCAGACAATCCCCCATGACCATATATTTT.

The rearrangement links TRBV6-5 to TRBJ1-1, with 10 bases lining up with TRBD1. Trimming cost V 2 bases and J 6 bases; bases outside gene matches: 3. CDR3 size: 14 residues. Germline V gene sequence: CDR1 MNHEY, CDR2 SVGAGI. The CDR3 coding sequence is TGTGCCAGCAGTTACCGGGACAGGGGCTCTGAAGCTTTCTTT. Its translation is CASSYRDRGSEAFF.

V and J are TRBV6-1 and TRBJ1-1; D is unclear. V was shortened by 4 bases and J by 1 base, with 10 bases between the two germline ends. The CDR3 consists of 14 residues. Germline CDR1 MNHNS, CDR2 SASEGT. The CDR3 protein is CASSGRSSNTEAFF. In DNA, the CDR3 is TGTGCCAGCAGTGGGCGATCCTCGAACACTGAAGCTTTCTTT.